The 27 T cell receptor beta chains in this list originate from one sample, sequenced in a study of T cells after yellow fever vaccination. TCRdb independently ran MiXCR on the 5' RACE reads; one entry per CDR3 protein. The profile shows 180,000 or so distinct CDR3 sequences, around 10% of them singletons. Material: CD8+ T cells sorted from PBMCs, obtained 15 days after the yellow fever booster vaccination. The receptors were gathered from a young man who received the YFV17D yellow fever vaccine.

The V gene is TRBV28, the J gene TRBJ2-7, with D maybe TRBD2 (6 bases). V lost 4 bases and J 6 bases, leaving 10 bases between the germline ends. Germline CDR1 is MDHEN and CDR2 is SYDVKM. The CDR3 has 12 amino acids. The CDR3: CASSWGTGEQYV. CDR3 nucleotides: TGTGCCAGCAGTTGGGGGACTGGCGAGCAGTACGTC.

This clonotype was found a few times. The chain uses TRBV12-3 or TRBV12-4 and TRBJ1-6; D may be TRBD1 (5 bases). The V gene lost 1 base and the J gene lost 0 bases, with 10 bases spanning the gap. The CDR3 has 17 residues. CDR3 DNA sequence: TGTGCCAGCAGTTTAGGGCAGGGCGGCTCCTATAATTCACCCCTCCACTTT. This encodes CASSLGQGGSYNSPLHF.

This clonotype was seen only a few times. The rearrangement joins TRBV6-2 or TRBV6-3 to TRBJ2-5, with a tentative D call TRBD1 (6 bases). Between the trimmed V and J ends, which lost 0 bases and 0 bases, there was a span of 8 bases. The CDR3 has 15 residues. The germline gives CDR1 MNHEY, CDR2 SVGEGT. This CDR3 reads CASSYSWTDQETQYF. Written as DNA, the CDR3 is TGTGCCAGCAGTTACTCTTGGACAGACCAAGAGACCCAGTACTTC.

This clonotype was counted many times. The chain couples TRBV5-1 to TRBJ2-1; tentatively, D is TRBD2 (6 bases). The germline gives CDR1 SGHRS, CDR2 YFSETQ. The germline V and J ends were trimmed by 9 bases and 6 bases, with 7 bases remaining between them. This CDR3 is 10 amino acids long. The CDR3 sequence: CAIGGNEQFF. CDR3 nucleotide sequence: TGCGCCATCGGGGGCAATGAGCAGTTCTTC.

A few counts support this clonotype. The DNA of the CDR3 is TGTGCCAGCAGCTGGGACAGGGGCTTCATTAGCTACACCTTC. It specifies CASSWDRGFISYTF. The chain is built from TRBV2 and TRBJ1-2; TRBD1 matches 10 bases. From germline, CDR1 is SNHLY and CDR2 FYNNEI. After removal of 6 bases from V and 9 bases from J, the junction contained 10 bases not matched to a gene. The CDR3 totals 14 residues. The full variable domain, completed using reference TRBV2 and TRBJ1-2, is EPEVTQTPSHQVTQMGQEVILRCVPISNHLYFYWYRQILGQKVEFLVSFYNNEISEKSEIFDDQFSVERPDGSNFTLKIRSTKLEDSAMYFCASSWDRGFISYTFGSGTRLTVV.

This clonotype was seen more than once but under ten times. This chain links TRBV30 with TRBJ2-3, with 15 nucleotides matching TRBD2. CDR1 is GTSNPN and CDR2 is SVGIG in the germline V gene (reference sequence). This CDR3 spans 17 amino acids. Trimming removed 4 bases from V and 2 bases from J; junction bases left unmatched: 7. CDR3 amino acids: CAWTGLAGGLLTDTQYF. CDR3 in DNA: TGTGCCTGGACGGGACTAGCGGGGGGACTACTCACAGATACGCAGTATTTT.

The CDR3 sequence is CASSLVASGGSTDTQYF. CDR3 DNA sequence: TGTGCCAGCAGCTTAGTGGCTAGCGGGGGTTCCACAGATACGCAGTATTTT. V gene TRBV7-9 combines with J gene TRBJ2-3; 10 bases align to TRBD2. J was trimmed by 2 bases and V by 1 base; bases with no gene match: 6. Per germline, CDR1 SEHNR and CDR2 FQNEAQ (reference sequence). The CDR3 is made up of 17 amino acids.

This clonotype was counted a few times. This chain joins TRBV27 and TRBJ2-2; 8 bases are shared with TRBD2. This CDR3 contains 16 residues. J lost 1 base, V lost 7 bases, and 8 bases had no gene match. The germline V gene has CDR1 MNHEY and CDR2 SMNVEV (reference sequence). The CDR3 region has the DNA TGTGCCAGCACCTACATTAGCGGGATGAACACCGGGGAGCTGTTTTTT. The encoded protein is CASTYISGMNTGELFF.

This clonotype was seen a few times. The chain carries TRBV27 and TRBJ1-2; D may be TRBD1 (6 bases). CDR1 is MNHEY and CDR2 is SMNVEV in the germline V gene (reference sequence). The CDR3 is 12 amino acids. Trimming took 6 bases from V and 6 from J, leaving 11 bases between them. CDR3 protein: CASRVPGDGYTF. CDR3 in DNA: TGTGCCAGCAGGGTCCCAGGGGATGGCTACACCTTC.

The chain links TRBV25-1 to TRBJ2-4; 12 nucleotides line up with TRBD1. Looked up from germline, CDR1 is MGHDK and CDR2 is SYGVNS. The CDR3 runs 17 residues. V was pared by 1 base and J by 2 bases, with 3 bases of the junction left unmatched. Here the CDR3 DNA reads TGTGCCAGCAGTGAATTCGGGACAGGGGGCTCCAAAAACATTCAGTACTTC. It yields the protein CASSEFGTGGSKNIQYF.

This rearrangement joins TRBV9 to TRBJ1-2, with 8 bases matching TRBD1. The V gene's germline CDR1 is SGDLS and CDR2 YYNGEE. There are 15 residues in the CDR3. After removal of 0 bases from V and 5 bases from J, the junction contained 6 bases not matched to a gene. CDR3 region: CASSVGGTGGYGYTF. The CDR3 DNA reads as TGTGCCAGCAGCGTAGGGGGGACAGGCGGATATGGCTACACCTTC.

There are a few counts of this clonotype. V and J are TRBV29-1 and TRBJ2-1; 7 bases are shared with TRBD2. CDR3 length: 15 amino acids. The V gene end was trimmed by 2 bases and the J gene end by 9 bases; junction bases not matched to a gene: 13. CDR1 is SQVTM, CDR2 ANQGSEA, per germline. CDR3 coding DNA: TGCAGCGTTGAATATCGTCCGGGAGGAACGGTTGAGCAGTTCTTC. Translating gives CSVEYRPGGTVEQFF.

The V call is TRBV7-9, the J call TRBJ2-5, with a weak D call TRBD2 (5 bases). V was trimmed by 1 base and J by 0 bases, leaving 6 bases between them. CDR3 length: 14 residues. The germline V gene has CDR1 SEHNR and CDR2 FQNEAQ (reference sequence). CDR3 sequence: CASSLERYQETQYF. The DNA of the CDR3 is TGTGCCAGCAGCTTAGAGCGGTACCAAGAGACCCAGTACTTC.

The chain carries TRBV27 and TRBJ2-5; 14 nucleotides line up with TRBD2. Losses at the gene ends were 6 bases for V and 3 bases for J; bases not matched to a gene: 3. Per germline, CDR1 MNHEY and CDR2 SMNVEV (reference sequence). The CDR3 totals 15 residues. CDR3 coding DNA: TGTGCCAGCAGCCCGACTAGCGGGGGGGAAGAGACCCAGTACTTC. Translation gives CASSPTSGGEETQYF.

The chain is built from TRBV29-1 and TRBJ2-7; 8 nucleotides match TRBD1. J was trimmed by 2 bases and V by 4 bases; bases with no gene match: 7. The CDR3 contains 14 residues. CDR1 SQVTM and CDR2 ANQGSEA come from the germline V gene. CDR3 loop: CSVGRQGSPYEQYF. The CDR3 coding sequence is TGCAGCGTTGGTAGACAGGGGTCACCCTACGAGCAGTACTTC.

Only one count was recorded for this clonotype. The genes are TRBV20-1 and TRBJ1-2, with D unresolved. The germline gives CDR1 DFQATT, CDR2 SNEGSKA (reference sequence). The CDR3 totals 13 residues. The V gene lost 3 bases and the J gene lost 3 bases, with 11 bases spanning the gap. CDR3 sequence (DNA): TGCAGTGCTAGGGACCGCCACTACTATGGCTACACCTTC. The encoded protein is CSARDRHYYGYTF.

The DNA for the CDR3 is TGCAGCGCCGCTTGGACGAGCTCCTACGAGCAGTACTTC. Protein product: CSAAWTSSYEQYF. The chain links TRBV29-1 to TRBJ2-7; D is uncertain. The CDR3 runs to 13 residues. V dropped 7 bases and J dropped 0 bases, with 13 bases sitting between them. Germline V gives CDR1 SQVTM, CDR2 ANQGSEA.

The J gene is TRBJ2-3, the V gene TRBV7-3; weak D call: TRBD2 (5 bases). Trimming left V 3 bases short and J 2 bases short, with 12 bases between. From germline, CDR1 is SGHTA and CDR2 FQGTGA. CDR3 size: 15 residues. The chain's CDR3 is CASSFVTGSTDTQYF. In nucleotides, the CDR3 is TGTGCCAGCAGCTTTGTCACGGGGTCCACAGATACGCAGTATTTT.

V gene TRBV4-2 combines with J gene TRBJ2-3; 7 bases align to TRBD2. The V gene's germline CDR1 is LGHNA and CDR2 YNFKEQ. V trimming: 0 bases; J trimming: 1 base; junction bases outside the gene matches: 4. The length of the CDR3 is 16 residues. CDR3 sequence: CASSQDLSGGTDTQYF. In DNA form, the CDR3 reads TGTGCCAGCAGCCAAGATTTGAGCGGGGGCACAGATACGCAGTATTTT.

At least ten counts were recorded for this clonotype. J is TRBJ1-6 and V is TRBV3-1; D gene unclear. The V end lost 3 bases, the J end lost 0 bases, and 9 bases lay between the germline ends. CDR3 length: 16 amino acids. Germline V gene data show CDR1 as LGHDT and CDR2 as YNNKEL (reference sequence). CDR3 coding DNA: TGTGCCAGCAGCCAGGTCCACAGCTCCTATAATTCACCCCTCCACTTT. Its translation is CASSQVHSSYNSPLHF.

This chain connects TRBV25-1 to TRBJ1-1, with D tentatively TRBD1 (6 bases). The CDR3 runs to 13 residues. Germline CDR1 MGHDK, CDR2 SYGVNS. Deletions cut 2 bases from V and 7 bases from J, with 11 bases between. CDR3 sequence reads: CASSEITQGEAFF. The CDR3 DNA reads as TGTGCCAGCAGTGAAATTACACAGGGTGAAGCTTTCTTT.

This clonotype was recorded many times. The rearrangement links TRBV7-9 to TRBJ2-4; D gene ambiguous. V lost 6 bases and J lost 6, with 15 bases in between. Looked up from germline, CDR1 is SEHNR and CDR2 is FQNEAQ (reference sequence). The CDR3 covers 14 residues. CDR3 residues: CASSPDGRGNIQYF. CDR3 coding DNA: TGTGCCAGCAGTCCGGACGGGCGAGGAAACATTCAGTACTTC.

This clonotype was detected a few times. J is TRBJ1-2 and V is TRBV29-1; TRBD1 aligns across 7 bases. CDR3 length equals 14 residues. V trimming: 0 bases; J trimming: 8 bases; junction bases outside the gene matches: 9. Germline CDR1 reads SQVTM; CDR2 reads ANQGSEA. The CDR3 spells CSVEDSPQGWGYTF. The CDR3 bases are TGCAGCGTTGAAGACTCTCCACAGGGGTGGGGCTACACCTTC.

This clonotype was detected a few times. This sequence joins TRBV6-5 and TRBJ1-1; D unclear. The V and J ends lost 3 bases and 1 base respectively, with 6 bases between them. Germline V gives CDR1 MNHEY, CDR2 SVGAGI. The CDR3 is 13 amino acids. In DNA, the CDR3 is TGTGCCAGCAGTTATATACAGAACACTGAAGCTTTCTTT. Its translation is CASSYIQNTEAFF.

The chain carries TRBV29-1 and TRBJ1-1, with no clear D. Germline lookup yields CDR1 SQVTM and CDR2 ANQGSEA. V lost 7 bases and J 4 bases, leaving 22 bases between the germline ends. This CDR3 has 15 residues. CDR3 bases: TGCAGCGCTACGACACCCGAAGGAATCGTCACTGAAGCTTTCTTT. This codes for CSATTPEGIVTEAFF.

This clonotype was seen repeatedly, ten times or more. The chain employs TRBV4-3 and TRBJ2-3; TRBD2 matches at 9 bases. The CDR3 is 20 amino acids. CDR1 and CDR2 from the germline V gene are LGHNA and YSLEER. Germline trimming cut 0 bases from V and 1 base from J; bases unmatched to any gene: 14. The CDR3 here is CASSQDPRVAGASGTDTQYF. The DNA of the CDR3 is TGCGCCAGCAGCCAAGACCCCCGGGTAGCGGGGGCCTCAGGCACAGATACGCAGTATTTT.

The chain employs TRBV15 and TRBJ2-7; D is unclear. Per germline, CDR1 LNHNV and CDR2 YYDKDF (reference sequence). The CDR3 consists of 14 residues. Between the trimmed V and J ends, which lost 0 bases and 2 bases, there was a span of 8 bases. This chain's CDR3 is CATSRDLETYEQYF. The CDR3 DNA follows: TGTGCCACCAGCAGAGATTTGGAAACCTACGAGCAGTACTTC.